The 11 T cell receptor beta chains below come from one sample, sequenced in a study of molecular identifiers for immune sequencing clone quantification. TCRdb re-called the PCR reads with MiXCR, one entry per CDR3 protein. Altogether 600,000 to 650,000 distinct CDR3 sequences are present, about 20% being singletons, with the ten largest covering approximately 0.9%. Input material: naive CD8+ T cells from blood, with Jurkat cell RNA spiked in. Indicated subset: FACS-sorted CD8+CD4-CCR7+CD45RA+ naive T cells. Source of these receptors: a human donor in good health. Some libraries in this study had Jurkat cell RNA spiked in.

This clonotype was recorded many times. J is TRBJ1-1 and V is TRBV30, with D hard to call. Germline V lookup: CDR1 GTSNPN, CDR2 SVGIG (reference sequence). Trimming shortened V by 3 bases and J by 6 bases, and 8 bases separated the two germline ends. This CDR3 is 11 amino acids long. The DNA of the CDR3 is TGTGCCTGGAGAAGATCCCCTGAAGCTTTCTTT. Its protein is CAWRRSPEAFF.

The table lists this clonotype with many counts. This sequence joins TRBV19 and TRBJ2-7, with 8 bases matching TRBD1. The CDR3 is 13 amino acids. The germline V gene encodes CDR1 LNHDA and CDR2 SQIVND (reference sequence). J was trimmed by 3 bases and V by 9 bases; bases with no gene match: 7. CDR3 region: CASSTGQGYEQYF. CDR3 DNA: TGTGCCAGCAGCACCGGACAGGGCTACGAGCAGTACTTC. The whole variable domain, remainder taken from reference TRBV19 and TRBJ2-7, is DGGITQSPKYLFRKEGQNVTLSCEQNLNHDAMYWYRQDPGQGLRLIYYSQIVNDFQKGDIAEGYSVSREKKESFPLTVTSAQKNPTAFYLCASSTGQGYEQYFGPGTRLTVT.

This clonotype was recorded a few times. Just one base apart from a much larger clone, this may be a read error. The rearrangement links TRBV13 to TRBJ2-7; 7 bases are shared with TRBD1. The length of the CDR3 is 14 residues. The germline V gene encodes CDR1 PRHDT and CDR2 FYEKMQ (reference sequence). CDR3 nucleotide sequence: TGTGTCAGCAGCTCGGGACAGCTACCGCGGGAGCAGTACTTC. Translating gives CVSSSGQLPREQYF.

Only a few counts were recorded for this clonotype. The CDR3 loop is CASSDQGRNTEAFF. The CDR3 DNA follows: TGTGCCAGCAGTGATCAAGGGAGGAACACTGAAGCTTTCTTT. The V gene is TRBV2, the J gene TRBJ1-1; D not certain. V was shortened by 3 bases and J by 1 base, with 9 bases between the two germline ends. The length of the CDR3 is 14 residues. Per germline, CDR1 SNHLY and CDR2 FYNNEI.

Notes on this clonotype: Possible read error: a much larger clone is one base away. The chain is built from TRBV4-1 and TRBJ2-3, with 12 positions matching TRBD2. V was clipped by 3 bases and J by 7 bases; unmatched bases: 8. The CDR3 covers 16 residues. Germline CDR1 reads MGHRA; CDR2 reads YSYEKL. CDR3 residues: CASSQIRTSGTNTQYF. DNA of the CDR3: TGCGCCAGCAGCCAGATAAGGACTAGCGGGACAAATACGCAGTATTTT.

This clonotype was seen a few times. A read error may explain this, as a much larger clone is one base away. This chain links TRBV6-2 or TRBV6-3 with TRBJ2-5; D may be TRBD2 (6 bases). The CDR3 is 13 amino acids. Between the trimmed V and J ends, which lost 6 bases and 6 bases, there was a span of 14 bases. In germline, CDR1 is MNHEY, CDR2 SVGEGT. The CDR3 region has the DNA TGTGCCAGCAGATCGGACTACGCGAAGACCCAGTACTTC. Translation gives CASRSDYAKTQYF.

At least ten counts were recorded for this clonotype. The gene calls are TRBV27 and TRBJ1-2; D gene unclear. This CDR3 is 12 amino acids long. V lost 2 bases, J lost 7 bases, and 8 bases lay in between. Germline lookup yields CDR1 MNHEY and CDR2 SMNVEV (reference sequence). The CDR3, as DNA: TGTGCCAGCAGTTTACCAGTTATTGGCTACACCTTC. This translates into CASSLPVIGYTF.

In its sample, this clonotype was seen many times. This CDR3 reads CATSGTYNTGELFF. As DNA, the CDR3 is TGTGCCACCAGTGGGACCTACAACACCGGGGAGCTGTTTTTT. The chain links TRBV24-1 to TRBJ2-2; D uncertain. The CDR3 runs 14 residues. The germline CDR1 and CDR2 sequences are KGHDR and SFDVKD. Trimming left V 5 bases short and J 2 bases short, with 8 bases between.

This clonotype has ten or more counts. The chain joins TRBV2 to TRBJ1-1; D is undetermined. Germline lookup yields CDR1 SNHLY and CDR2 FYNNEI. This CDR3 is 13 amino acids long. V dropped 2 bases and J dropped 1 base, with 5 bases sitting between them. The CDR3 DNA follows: TGTGCCAGCAGTGAACAGCCGAACACTGAAGCTTTCTTT. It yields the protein CASSEQPNTEAFF. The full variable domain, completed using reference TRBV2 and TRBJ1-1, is EPEVTQTPSHQVTQMGQEVILRCVPISNHLYFYWYRQILGQKVEFLVSFYNNEISEKSEIFDDQFSVERPDGSNFTLKIRSTKLEDSAMYFCASSEQPNTEAFFGQGTRLTVV.

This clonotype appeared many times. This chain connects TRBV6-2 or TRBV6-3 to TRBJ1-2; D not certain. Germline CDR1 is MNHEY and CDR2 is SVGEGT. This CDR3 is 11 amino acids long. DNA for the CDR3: TGTATGACTGAAGCGGGCTATGGCTACACCTTC. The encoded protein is CMTEAGYGYTF.

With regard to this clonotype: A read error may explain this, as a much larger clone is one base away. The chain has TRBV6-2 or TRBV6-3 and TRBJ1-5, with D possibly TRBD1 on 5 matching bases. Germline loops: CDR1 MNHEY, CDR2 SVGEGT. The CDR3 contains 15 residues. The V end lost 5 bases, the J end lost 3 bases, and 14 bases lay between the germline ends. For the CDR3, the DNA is TGTGCCAGCAGTGACCCCGCGGGGGTCAATCAGCCCCAGCATTTT. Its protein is CASSDPAGVNQPQHF.